This T cell receptor beta chain was captured in a study of OX40 agonist ivuxolimab in advanced cancers. Some clones are missing from TCRdb's copy, which holds only in-frame ones; the method was immunoSEQ multiplex PCR. The table has 30,000 to 45,000 clones, about 90% seen once; the top ten hold 15% to 20%. This clone was counted between two and nine times. Its antigen is not identified. Drawing of blood for sampling happened at baseline, at cycle 4 day 1, and at cycle 7 day 1. CDR3 length: 15 residues. The study's findings and limits: Among patients with partial responses at 0.1-3.0 mg/kg, clonal expansion was among the lowest.

The chain couples TRBV7-5 to TRBJ2-7; TRBD2, as called in the table, went unchecked against the DNA. TRBV7-5 is a pseudogene. The TCR was taken from an adult with an advanced solid tumor such as melanoma, head and neck, liver or kidney cancer. Sequences were derived from CD4+ or CD8+ T cells sorted from blood, sampled in a trial of the OX40 agonist ivuxolimab. CDR3 amino acids: CASSFGGGETYEQYF. For the CDR3, the DNA is TGTGCCAGCAGCTTTGGTGGCGGGGAGACCTACGAGCAGTACTTC.